This is a list of T cell receptor beta chains from one sample in a study of blood T cell repertoires in COVID-19. Profiled with immunoSEQ multiplex PCR; TCRdb holds only in-frame clones, not every one. The sample holds under 300,000 clones, approximately 86% seen once. The sample taken for sequencing was peripheral blood. These receptors all come from a woman between 70 and 85 years old with active or convalescent COVID-19. The CDR3 runs from the conserved cysteine through the conserved F or W. The order of the fields is D gene, V gene, CDR3 length, clone size, J gene, CDR3 DNA, CDR3 protein. The D gene is left open where the match is weak. Size tells how often a clone was seen (once, few, many) or the class of an expanded clone, and some rows leave it out.

D: TRBD1
V: TRBV19
length: 15
size: -
J: TRBJ1-2
DNA: TGTGCCAGTAGTACCCCGGACAGGGCTGGCTATGGCTACACCTTC
CDR3: CASSTPDRAGYGYTF

D: -
V: TRBV29-1
length: 13
size: -
J: TRBJ1-3
DNA: TGCAGCGTTGATGTCGGCGGCGGAAACACCATATATTTT
CDR3: CSVDVGGGNTIYF

D: TRBD1
V: TRBV5-1
length: 17
size: -
J: TRBJ1-4
DNA: TGCGCCAGCAGCCCTCAGCCGACAGGGCGCAATAATGAAAAACTGTTTTTT
CDR3: CASSPQPTGRNNEKLFF

D: -
V: TRBV27
length: 13
size: -
J: TRBJ1-3
DNA: TGTGCCAGCAGTGCAGGGCCTGGAAACACCATATATTTT
CDR3: CASSAGPGNTIYF

D: -
V: TRBV10-3
length: 14
size: -
J: TRBJ1-1
DNA: TGTGCCATCAGAAGCAAGGGGGATCTTCTGGAAGCTTTCTTT
CDR3: CAIRSKGDLLEAFF

D: -
V: TRBV6-5
length: 14
size: -
J: TRBJ1-4
DNA: TGTGCCAGCAGTTACACGGGATCTAATGAAAAACTGTTTTTT
CDR3: CASSYTGSNEKLFF

D: -
V: TRBV5-1
length: 19
size: -
J: TRBJ1-2
DNA: TGCGCCAGCAGCTCTCGTCGGATTCAACGATGGGGGGCTAACTATGGCTACACCTTC
CDR3: CASSSRRIQRWGANYGYTF

D: -
V: TRBV27
length: 14
size: -
J: TRBJ1-4
DNA: TGTGCCAGCAGGAGACACGGAGGAAATGAAAAACTGTTTTTT
CDR3: CASRRHGGNEKLFF

D: TRBD1
V: TRBV6-1
length: 13
size: -
J: TRBJ2-5
DNA: TGTGCCAGCAGTGACAGGGGGACGGGGACCCAGTACTTC
CDR3: CASSDRGTGTQYF

D: -
V: TRBV3-1/TRBV3-2
length: 13
size: -
J: TRBJ1-2
DNA: TGTGCCAGCAGCCTAAACTCACAGGGAGGCTACACCTTC
CDR3: CASSLNSQGGYTF

D: TRBD1
V: TRBV7-3
length: 15
size: -
J: TRBJ2-2
DNA: TGTGCCAGCAGATTCACAGGGGCAAACACCGGGGAGCTGTTTTTT
CDR3: CASRFTGANTGELFF

D: TRBD2
V: TRBV4-3
length: 15
size: -
J: TRBJ2-3
DNA: TGCGCCAGCAGGGCCGGGGGGGTTGGCACAGATACGCAGTATTTT
CDR3: CASRAGGVGTDTQYF

D: -
V: TRBV9
length: 16
size: once
J: TRBJ2-7
DNA: TGTGCCAGCAGCGTAGGGGGGCGACTCACTGGATACGAGCAGTACTTC
CDR3: CASSVGGRLTGYEQYF

D: -
V: TRBV10-3
length: 14
size: -
J: TRBJ2-3
DNA: TGTGCCATCAGCGCGCAGGGGGGAACAGATACGCAGTATTTT
CDR3: CAISAQGGTDTQYF

D: TRBD1
V: TRBV18
length: 15
size: -
J: TRBJ2-5
DNA: TGTGCCAGCTCACCATCGGGACAGGCACAAGAGACCCAGTACTTC
CDR3: CASSPSGQAQETQYF

D: -
V: TRBV12-3/TRBV12-4
length: 13
size: -
J: TRBJ1-5
DNA: TGTGCCAGCAGGCAGACAGGAGATCAGCCCCAGCATTTT
CDR3: CASRQTGDQPQHF

D: -
V: TRBV12-5
length: 14
size: once
J: TRBJ1-4
DNA: TGTGCTAGTGGTTCCACAGGGTGGGCAGATGAACTGTTTTTT
CDR3: CASGSTGWADELFF

D: -
V: TRBV6-2/TRBV6-3
length: 14
size: -
J: TRBJ1-6
DNA: TGTGCCAGCAGTTACACCGGCTATAATTCACCCCTCCACTTT
CDR3: CASSYTGYNSPLHF

D: -
V: TRBV6-2/TRBV6-3
length: 13
size: -
J: TRBJ1-5
DNA: TGTGCCAGCAGTTACTCTCGGGGGCAGCCCCAGCATTTT
CDR3: CASSYSRGQPQHF

D: -
V: TRBV27
length: 16
size: -
J: TRBJ2-5
DNA: TGTGCCAGCAGTTCCCAGAGGACAGCGCTGAAAGAGACCCAGTACTTC
CDR3: CASSSQRTALKETQYF

D: -
V: TRBV10-2
length: 13
size: -
J: TRBJ2-7
DNA: TGCGCCAGCAGAGAGACTAGTATTGGCGAGCAGTACTTC
CDR3: CASRETSIGEQYF

D: -
V: TRBV4-1
length: 15
size: -
J: TRBJ2-1
DNA: TGCGCCAGCAGCCAAGAAGGGAGCTCCTACAATGAGCAGTTCTTC
CDR3: CASSQEGSSYNEQFF